Below are 22 T cell receptor beta chains sequenced from a single sample in a study of T cells in Graves' hyperthyroidism and ophthalmopathy. RNA transcripts provided the source from which TCR beta CDR3 regions were amplified. A set of HTBI primers served as the primers for a first-round RT-PCR of the TCR CDR3. TCRdb reprocessed the multiplex PCR reads with MiXCR, giving one entry per CDR3 protein. The sample yields 540,000 or so distinct CDR3 sequences, 40% to 55% seen once. The source material was peripheral blood or thyroid tissue (not recorded which). The source is an adult woman with Graves' disease, either hyperthyroidism or ophthalmopathy (not recorded which).

A remark on this clonotype: This could be a read error, since a much larger clone is one nucleotide away. The rearrangement uses TRBV10-2 and TRBJ2-7; D perhaps matches TRBD1 (6 bases). The CDR3 length is 12 residues. Looked up from germline, CDR1 is WSHSY and CDR2 is SAAADI. CDR3 sequence: CASRDTNYEQCF. The DNA of the CDR3 is TGCGCCAGCCGGGACACCAACTACGAGCAGTGCTTC.

This clonotype was observed at least ten times. This chain links TRBV15 with TRBJ2-6, with D possibly being TRBD1 or TRBD2 (6 bases each). Germline V gene lookup returns CDR1 LNHNV and CDR2 YYDKDF (reference sequence). V lost 11 bases to trimming and J lost 0 bases, with 17 bases between them. The CDR3 extends over 16 amino acids. The CDR3 bases are TGTGCCCCCCGCGTCAGGGGAGGCTCTGGGGCCAACGTCCTGACTTTC. It codes for CAPRVRGGSGANVLTF. The full variable domain, with the rest looked up from reference TRBV15 and TRBJ2-6, is DAMVIQNPRYQVTQFGKPVTLSCSQTLNHNVMYWYQQKSSQAPKLLFHYYDKDFNNEADTPDNFQSRRPNTSFCFLDIRSPGLGDTAMYLCAPRVRGGSGANVLTFGAGSRLTVL.

This clonotype was recorded many times. CDR3 in amino acids: CASSVLPIGNTGELFF. As DNA, the CDR3 is TGTGCCAGCAGCGTACTCCCTATTGGAAACACCGGGGAGCTGTTTTTT. The chain uses TRBV9 and TRBJ2-2; no clear D gene. There are 16 residues in the CDR3. Trimming cost V 1 base and J 2 bases, with 12 bases left between them. CDR1 is SGDLS, CDR2 YYNGEE, per germline.

This clonotype came up many times. This rearrangement joins TRBV19 to TRBJ1-1; the D gene is possibly TRBD1 (5 bases). The germline V gene has CDR1 LNHDA and CDR2 SQIVND (reference sequence). This CDR3 is 14 amino acids long. The germline V and J ends were trimmed by 5 bases and 5 bases, with 15 bases remaining between them. The DNA for the CDR3 is TGTGCCAGTAGTGCCCGGCAGGGTTGGACTGAAGCTTTCTTT. Translation: CASSARQGWTEAFF. The full variable domain, its missing parts supplied by reference TRBV19 and TRBJ1-1, is DGGITQSPKYLFRKEGQNVTLSCEQNLNHDAMYWYRQDPGQGLRLIYYSQIVNDFQKGDIAEGYSVSREKKESFPLTVTSAQKNPTAFYLCASSARQGWTEAFFGQGTRLTVV.

This clonotype was detected many times. V gene TRBV9 combines with J gene TRBJ1-1, with D unclear. V lost 0 bases and J lost 2, with 8 bases in between. The CDR3 sequence is 14 residues long. Germline V gives CDR1 SGDLS, CDR2 YYNGEE. The CDR3 here is CASSVESANTEAFF. CDR3 nucleotide sequence: TGTGCCAGCAGCGTAGAGAGCGCAAACACTGAAGCTTTCTTT.

The CDR3 reads CASSRTGYWNEQFF. CDR3 DNA sequence: TGTGCCAGTTCCAGGACAGGGTATTGGAATGAGCAGTTCTTC. The chain uses TRBV9 and TRBJ2-1; 8 bases align to TRBD1. V dropped 8 bases and J dropped 7; count of bases not matched to a gene: 11. This CDR3 is built from 14 residues. CDR1 is SGDLS, CDR2 YYNGEE, per germline.

The chain is built from TRBV5-1 and TRBJ2-2; D not certain. The CDR3 consists of 15 residues. From germline, CDR1 is SGHRS and CDR2 YFSETQ. The V and J ends lost 0 bases and 1 base respectively, with 7 bases between them. The CDR3 sequence is CASSLGARNTGELFF. The DNA for the CDR3 is TGCGCCAGCAGCTTGGGTGCAAGGAACACCGGGGAGCTGTTTTTT.

The chain joins TRBV12-3 or TRBV12-4 to TRBJ1-1; a possible D gene is TRBD1 (6 bases). The V end was cut by 3 bases, the J end by 9 bases, with 20 bases between. CDR3 length: 15 residues. DNA of the CDR3: TGTGCCAGCAGTTTTCGGGTCCGGGACACGGACCAAGCTTTCTTT. It encodes CASSFRVRDTDQAFF.

The chain employs TRBV18 and TRBJ2-1; 12 bases are a match to TRBD2. The V segment lost 3 bases and the J segment 10 bases; nucleotides outside the gene matches: 7. The CDR3 totals 15 residues. CDR1 is KGHSH and CDR2 is LQKENI in the germline V gene. Here the CDR3 reads CASSPLTSGSGEQFF. CDR3 DNA sequence: TGTGCCAGCTCACCCTTGACTAGCGGGAGCGGGGAGCAGTTCTTC.

About this clonotype: Its ends do not fully match the called genes, so a read error is possible. The genes are TRBV7-9 and TRBJ1-6, with D uncertain. The CDR3 runs to 14 residues. CDR1 is SEHNR, CDR2 FQNEAQ, per germline (reference sequence). The CDR3 nucleotides read TGTGCCAGCAGCCTCGGGGTCTGGAATTCACCCCTCCATTTT. It translates to CASSLGVWNSPLHF.

The gene calls are TRBV5-1 and TRBJ1-1; no definite D call. Germline V lookup: CDR1 SGHRS, CDR2 YFSETQ. CDR3 length: 13 residues. This CDR3 reads CTSRQGLNTEAFF. The CDR3 nucleotides are TGCACATCTCGGCAAGGGCTGAACACTGAAGCTTTCTTT. Together with reference TRBV5-1 and TRBJ1-1, the CDR3 gives the full variable domain: KAGVTQTPRYLIKTRGQQVTLSCSPISGHRSVSWYQQTPGQGLQFLFEYFSETQRNKGNFPGRFSGRQFSNSRSEMNVSTLELGDSALYLCTSRQGLNTEAFFGQGTRLTVV.

This clonotype was seen many times. The genes are TRBV7-9 and TRBJ1-3; the D gene is possibly TRBD1 (6 bases). Trimming removed 8 bases at V and 0 bases at J, with 11 bases between. The length of the CDR3 is 14 residues. Looked up from germline, CDR1 is SEHNR and CDR2 is FQNEAQ (reference sequence). In DNA, the CDR3 is TGTGCCAGCGGATACAGGGACTCTGGAAACACCATATATTTT. Translating gives CASGYRDSGNTIYF.

The chain couples TRBV2 to TRBJ1-5; D unresolved. The germline gives CDR1 SNHLY, CDR2 FYNNEI. The CDR3 is 13 residues long. Trimming stripped 4 bases from V and 3 bases from J, with 7 bases between. The CDR3 sequence is CASSGGDNQPQHF. For the CDR3, the DNA is TGTGCCAGCAGTGGTGGGGACAATCAGCCCCAGCATTTT.

CDR3 protein: CASRLTGTPNSPLHF. CDR3 DNA sequence: TGTGCCAGTAGACTGACCGGGACGCCGAATTCACCCCTCCACTTT. The V and J genes are TRBV19 and TRBJ1-6; maybe TRBD1 (5 bases). Trimming stripped 6 bases from V and 7 bases from J, with 16 bases between. Germline values: CDR1 LNHDA, CDR2 SQIVND (reference sequence). This CDR3 contains 15 residues. Filled out from reference TRBV19 and TRBJ1-6, the complete variable domain reads DGGITQSPKYLFRKEGQNVTLSCEQNLNHDAMYWYRQDPGQGLRLIYYSQIVNDFQKGDIAEGYSVSREKKESFPLTVTSAQKNPTAFYLCASRLTGTPNSPLHFGNGTRLTVT.

As to this clonotype: One base away lies a much larger clone, so this may be a sequencing read error. The chain couples TRBV14 to TRBJ2-2; tentative D call: TRBD2 (5 bases). The V end lost 4 bases, the J end lost 2 bases, and 8 bases lay between the germline ends. Germline assignment: CDR1 SGHDN and CDR2 FVKESK. CDR3 length: 14 residues. CDR3 in DNA: TGTGCCAGCAGCCGGACTTTCAACACCGGGGAGCTGTTTTTT. Its translation is CASSRTFNTGELFF.

This clonotype was detected many times. CDR3 bases: TGTGCCAGCAGTGAATCCGAGTATTCACCCCTCCACTTT. As protein: CASSESEYSPLHF. V and J are TRBV25-1 and TRBJ1-6; no reliable D call. The length of the CDR3 is 13 residues. Germline V gene lookup returns CDR1 MGHDK and CDR2 SYGVNS. Trimming left V 1 base short and J 8 bases short, with 6 bases between.

V gene TRBV29-1 combines with J gene TRBJ1-1; 10 positions agree with TRBD1. The CDR3 is 12 residues long. CDR1 is SQVTM, CDR2 ANQGSEA, per germline. The junction had 0 bases not matched to a gene; V was cut back by 7 bases and J by 1 base. In DNA, the CDR3 is TGCAGCGGACAGGGGGCGAACACTGAAGCTTTCTTT. It is translated as CSGQGANTEAFF.

The J gene is TRBJ1-1, the V gene TRBV4-2; unclear D gene. This CDR3 contains 13 residues. Looked up from germline, CDR1 is LGHNA and CDR2 is YNFKEQ. V was shortened by 11 bases and J by 2 bases, with 15 bases between the two germline ends. CDR3 sequence: CAWRRTSNTEAFF. The CDR3 region has the DNA TGTGCCTGGAGAAGGACCTCAAACACTGAAGCTTTCTTT.

V gene TRBV28 combines with J gene TRBJ2-5, with TRBD1 matching over 12 bases. Germline V lookup: CDR1 MDHEN, CDR2 SYDVKM. This CDR3 has 13 amino acids. Trimming cost V 10 bases and J 5 bases; bases outside gene matches: 5. The CDR3 nucleotides are TGTGCCACTGGGACAGGGGGCGCGGAGACCCAGTACTTC. Translation gives CATGTGGAETQYF. The complete variable domain, with remaining parts taken from reference TRBV28 and TRBJ2-5, reads DVKVTQSSRYLVKRTGEKVFLECVQDMDHENMFWYRQDPGLGLRLIYFSYDVKMKEKGDIPEGYSVSREKKERFSLILESASTNQTSMYLCATGTGGAETQYFGPGTRLLVL.

Only a few counts were recorded for this clonotype. This chain uses TRBV25-1 with TRBJ1-1; D is unclear. The CDR3 loop spans 13 amino acids. The germline gives CDR1 MGHDK, CDR2 SYGVNS. Trimming removed 3 bases from V and 5 bases from J, with 10 bases in between. The CDR3 region is CASSDWGWTEAFF. CDR3 in DNA: TGTGCCAGCAGTGATTGGGGTTGGACTGAAGCTTTCTTT.

On this clonotype itself: An end of the junction does not agree with germline; a read error may underlie this. The chain couples TRBV7-9 to TRBJ1-3; D not certain. Per the germline V gene, CDR1 is SEHNR and CDR2 is FQNEAQ (reference sequence). This CDR3 is built from 15 residues. CDR3 nucleotide sequence: TGTGCCAGCAGCCAAGATCCCACTAATGGAGACACCATATATTTT. Its translation: CASSQDPTNGDTIYF.

The CDR3 loop reads CASSLRDRVLTF. As DNA, the CDR3 is TGTGCCAGTTCGCTCCGGGACAGGGTCCTGACTTTC. The V gene is TRBV19, the J gene TRBJ2-6; 8 bases are a match to TRBD1. This CDR3 contains 12 residues. Per germline, CDR1 LNHDA and CDR2 SQIVND (reference sequence). J lost 13 bases, V lost 8 bases, and 7 bases had no gene match. Looking up the rest from reference TRBV19 and TRBJ2-6 gives the full variable domain: DGGITQSPKYLFRKEGQNVTLSCEQNLNHDAMYWYRQDPGQGLRLIYYSQIVNDFQKGDIAEGYSVSREKKESFPLTVTSAQKNPTAFYLCASSLRDRVLTFGAGSRLTVL.